The 29 T cell receptor beta chains in this list originate from one sample, sequenced in a study of PD-1 blockade in classical Hodgkin lymphoma (TCRdb year 2020). The library was obtained by the immunoSEQ multiplex PCR assay. As stored in TCRdb, this immuneACCESS dataset retains in-frame rearrangements with V and J assigned. A fraction of the clones does not appear; measured against another copy, unresolved V genes explain less than half of the discrepancy, and the remainder lacks a known reason. The table for this sample lists 40,000 to 50,000 clones; about 85% of them were counted only once. The ten largest clones represent just over 5.5% of the sample. The sample's time point label, decoded: cycle 2 day 1 (C2D1) of nivolumab. Relapse after autologous stem cell transplantation had occurred in all trial patients, and cohorts A, B and C were distinguished by prior brentuximab vedotin exposure. The material sequenced was peripheral blood mononuclear cells (PBMCs), taken before the second cycle of nivolumab. The receptors shown here come from a human donor with classical Hodgkin lymphoma.

This clone was recorded only once. J is TRBJ2-1 and V is TRBV18; 11 bases match TRBD2. Germline CDR1 reads KGHSH; CDR2 reads LQKENI. V shed 3 bases and J 9 bases; nucleotides not matched to a gene: 7. The CDR3 runs 15 residues. CDR3 nucleotides: TGTGCCAGCTCACCCCTAGCGGGAGGTTGGATTGAGCAGTTCTTC. This encodes CASSPLAGGWIEQFF.

CDR3 coding DNA: TGCGCCAGCAGTCAATCCGGCGGGAGTGGGGCCTACAATGAGCAGTTCTTC. This codes for CASSQSGGSGAYNEQFF. The chain is built from TRBV23-1 and TRBJ2-1; TRBD2 matches at 7 bases. TRBV23-1 is an ORF for which the function is uncertain. The CDR3 is 17 residues long. Unmatched junction bases numbered 7, after V lost 0 bases and J lost 2 bases.

V is TRBV7-8 and J is TRBJ2-7, with TRBD2 matching over 12 bases. The V segment lost 1 base and the J segment 7 bases; nucleotides outside the gene matches: 14. Germline loops: CDR1 SGHVS, CDR2 FQNEAQ. CDR3 length: 18 amino acids. CDR3 nucleotide sequence: TGTGCCAGCAGCTTAGGCGTTTTGGGACTAGCGGGTGTGAGGGAGCAGTACTTC. Translating it yields CASSLGVLGLAGVREQYF.

The rearrangement uses TRBV7-9 and TRBJ2-6; D might be TRBD2 (6 bases). The CDR3 contains 15 residues. The V end was cut by 1 base, the J end by 3 bases, with 7 bases between. Germline CDR1 is SEHNR and CDR2 is FQNEAQ (reference sequence). The CDR3: CASSLDGSGANVLTF. As DNA, the CDR3 is TGTGCCAGCAGCTTAGACGGGAGTGGGGCCAACGTCCTGACTTTC.

This chain uses TRBV4-2 with TRBJ1-2; a possible D gene is TRBD1 (6 bases). The CDR3 spans 16 residues. Germline lookup yields CDR1 LGHNA and CDR2 YNFKEQ. The germline V and J ends were trimmed by 3 bases and 0 bases, with 14 bases remaining between them. The CDR3, as DNA: TGTGCCAGCAGCCAGGCAGCCGGGACATCTAACTATGGCTACACCTTC. Translation gives CASSQAAGTSNYGYTF.

The chain employs TRBV6-5 and TRBJ2-5, with a weak D call TRBD1 (6 bases). Trimming cost V 2 bases and J 5 bases, with 15 bases left between them. The CDR3 is made up of 15 amino acids. Germline loops: CDR1 MNHEY, CDR2 SVGAGI. The CDR3 nucleotides are TGTGCCAGCAGTTACGGAACAGGGATTGGGGAGACCCAGTACTTC. Translation gives CASSYGTGIGETQYF.

This clone has only a few counts. This chain connects TRBV28 to TRBJ1-2; D gene uncertain. Germline values: CDR1 MDHEN, CDR2 SYDVKM. V lost 3 bases, J lost 4 bases, and 9 bases lay in between. This CDR3 has 13 residues. The CDR3 region is CASSFPEGYGYTF. DNA for the CDR3: TGTGCCAGCAGTTTCCCCGAGGGCTATGGCTACACCTTC.

This chain connects TRBV14 to TRBJ1-1; D unclear. The V and J ends lost 4 bases and 4 bases respectively, with 16 bases between them. Germline values: CDR1 SGHDN, CDR2 FVKESK. The CDR3 consists of 15 residues. The CDR3 protein is CASSPELWVGTEAFF. DNA of the CDR3: TGTGCCAGCAGCCCTGAGCTCTGGGTTGGCACTGAAGCTTTCTTT.

The J gene is TRBJ2-1, the V gene TRBV4-2, with a tentative D call TRBD2 (6 bases). The CDR3 extends over 16 amino acids. Germline CDR1 and CDR2: LGHNA and YNFKEQ. Trimming removed 3 bases from V and 2 bases from J, with 14 bases in between. The CDR3 region is CASSHRTTRPYNEQFF. For the CDR3, the DNA is TGTGCCAGCAGCCACCGGACTACCCGACCCTACAATGAGCAGTTCTTC.

The V call is TRBV19, the J call TRBJ2-1; 9 bases match TRBD1. Germline V CDR1 and CDR2: LNHDA, SQIVND (reference sequence). The CDR3 is made up of 16 amino acids. Germline trimming cut 5 bases from V and 1 base from J; bases unmatched to any gene: 6. The CDR3 nucleotides are TGTGCCAGTAGTGCCGGGACAGGGTTATCCTACAATGAGCAGTTCTTC. Its translation is CASSAGTGLSYNEQFF.

The V gene is TRBV27, the J gene TRBJ2-5; the D is unclear. With 3 bases removed from V and 4 bases from J, the gap between germline ends came to 9 bases. The CDR3 has 13 residues. Germline-derived CDR1 and CDR2 are MNHEY and SMNVEV (reference sequence). As DNA, the CDR3 is TGTGCCAGCAGTTTCCAAATTCGAGAGACCCAGTACTTC. It encodes CASSFQIRETQYF.

This chain connects TRBV19 to TRBJ2-5; no clear D. V was cut by 6 bases and J by 4 bases, with 12 bases left in between. The CDR3 consists of 13 residues. CDR1 is LNHDA, CDR2 SQIVND, per germline (reference sequence). The CDR3 loop reads CASRTWDAETQYF. CDR3 nucleotides: TGTGCCAGTAGGACCTGGGATGCAGAGACCCAGTACTTC.

The CDR3, as DNA: TGTGCCATAGACGGGGGGGCCGGAAACACCATATATTTT. As protein: CAIDGGAGNTIYF. The rearrangement links TRBV10-3 to TRBJ1-3; D is perhaps TRBD1 (6 bases). Germline V CDR1 and CDR2: ENHRY, SYGVKD. The CDR3 is made up of 13 amino acids. Deletions cut 9 bases from V and 4 bases from J, with 13 bases between.

V and J are TRBV6-1 and TRBJ1-3; D unclear. This CDR3 spans 14 amino acids. V was clipped by 2 bases and J by 0 bases, with 5 bases between them. The germline V gene has CDR1 MNHNS and CDR2 SASEGT. CDR3 amino acids: CASSESSSGNTIYF. The CDR3 DNA sequence: TGTGCCAGCAGTGAAAGCAGCTCTGGAAACACCATATATTTT.

The chain combines TRBV15 with TRBJ1-4, with D possibly matching TRBD1 (6 bases). V lost 4 bases, J lost 8 bases, and 17 bases lay in between. The CDR3 runs to 15 residues. CDR1 is LNHNV, CDR2 YYDKDF, per germline (reference sequence). The CDR3 DNA reads as TGTGCCACCAGCAAGCGAGGGGGAATTGAAGAAAAACTGTTTTTT. Amino acids: CATSKRGGIEEKLFF.

The rearrangement links TRBV5-1 to TRBJ1-3; D may be TRBD1 (6 bases). This CDR3 region has 16 residues. Germline CDR1 reads SGHRS; CDR2 reads YFSETQ. Trimming stripped 2 bases from V and 0 bases from J, with 12 bases between. CDR3 sequence reads: CASSLNRVGSGNTIYF. CDR3 DNA: TGCGCCAGCAGCTTAAACAGGGTTGGCTCTGGAAACACCATATATTTT.

In DNA, the CDR3 is TGTGCCAGCAGGGCGGGGAACACTGAAGCTTTCTTT. Protein product: CASRAGNTEAFF. V gene TRBV6-5 combines with J gene TRBJ1-1; the D is unclear. This CDR3 is 12 amino acids long. Germline loops: CDR1 MNHEY, CDR2 SVGAGI. V lost 6 bases, J lost 1 base, and 6 bases lay in between.

The rearrangement joins TRBV4-2 to TRBJ2-7; no reliable D call. The germline CDR1 and CDR2 sequences are LGHNA and YNFKEQ. This CDR3 region has 12 residues. V lost 5 bases to trimming and J lost 4 bases, with 9 bases between them. This chain's CDR3 is CASSTGPYEQYF. The CDR3 DNA reads TGTGCCAGCAGCACCGGACCTTACGAGCAGTACTTC.

This rearrangement joins TRBV23-1 to TRBJ2-1; D unclear. TRBV23-1 falls under the ORF class, with uncertain function. V was clipped by 9 bases and J by 0 bases, with 15 bases between them. The CDR3 is made up of 15 amino acids. CDR3 sequence (DNA): TGCGCCAGAGGGCTACTGGCGAGCTCCTACAATGAGCAGTTCTTC. Translated, it gives CARGLLASSYNEQFF.

This clone was recorded once. V and J are TRBV7-8 and TRBJ2-1; D is unclear. Per the germline V gene, CDR1 is SGHVS and CDR2 is FQNEAQ. CDR3 size: 15 residues. Trimming took off 2 bases at V and 5 bases at J, with 13 bases between the two ends. CDR3 nucleotide sequence: TGTGCCAGCAGCTTAATCCGGGCAAGGCACAATGAGCAGTTCTTC. Protein sequence: CASSLIRARHNEQFF.

This clone was counted between two and nine times. The V gene is TRBV9, the J gene TRBJ1-1; 9 nucleotides agree with TRBD1. The CDR3 totals 14 residues. The ends lost 2 bases at V and 4 bases at J; junction bases unmatched: 3. Germline V gene lookup returns CDR1 SGDLS and CDR2 YYNGEE. The CDR3 is CASSVSTGGTEAFF. CDR3 DNA sequence: TGTGCCAGCAGCGTCTCGACAGGGGGCACTGAAGCTTTCTTT.

The chain is built from TRBV6-1 and TRBJ2-7, with TRBD1 matching over 8 bases. The length of the CDR3 is 15 residues. Losses at the gene ends were 3 bases for V and 5 bases for J; bases not matched to a gene: 9. Germline-derived CDR1 and CDR2 are MNHNS and SASEGT. The chain's CDR3 is CASSETTGVPHEQYF. CDR3 in DNA: TGTGCCAGCAGTGAGACGACAGGGGTTCCCCACGAGCAGTACTTC.

The gene calls are TRBV12-5 and TRBJ2-1, with TRBD2 identical over 7 bases. Germline values: CDR1 LGHNT, CDR2 FRNRAP. CDR3 length: 16 amino acids. V gave up 3 bases and J gave up 5 bases; unmatched junction bases: 10. The CDR3: CASGLWPSGADNEQFF. CDR3 in DNA: TGTGCTAGTGGTTTATGGCCTAGCGGAGCCGACAATGAGCAGTTCTTC.

The rearrangement joins TRBV21-1 to TRBJ2-7. TRBV21-1 is given as a pseudogene. This CDR3 is 17 amino acids long. The CDR3 protein is CASSPVGQVGNFYEQYF. DNA of the CDR3: TGTGCCAGCAGCCCAGTGGGCCAGGTGGGGAATTTCTACGAGCAGTACTTC.

The CDR3 sequence: CASSEGLGETQYF. The CDR3 bases are TGTGCCAGCAGCGAAGGACTAGGGGAGACCCAGTACTTC. This chain uses TRBV7-2 with TRBJ2-5, with 7 nucleotides matching TRBD2. Unmatched junction bases numbered 5, after V lost 5 bases and J lost 5 bases. This CDR3 region has 13 residues. The V gene's germline CDR1 is SGHTA and CDR2 FQGNSA.

V and J are TRBV7-2 and TRBJ2-1; the D is unclear. From germline, CDR1 is SGHTA and CDR2 FQGNSA. The CDR3 runs to 14 residues. Trimming cost V 5 bases and J 6 bases, with 14 bases left between them. The CDR3 region has the DNA TGTGCCAGCAGCCAAAATAGGGCTAGCAATGAGCAGTTCTTC. It is translated as CASSQNRASNEQFF.

The chain employs TRBV5-1 and TRBJ2-6; TRBD2 matches at 10 bases. The CDR3 contains 20 residues. V lost 4 bases to trimming and J lost 0 bases; unmatched junction nucleotides: 13. Per germline, CDR1 SGHRS and CDR2 YFSETQ. The CDR3 spells CASSPISPSGGLSGANVLTF. CDR3 nucleotide sequence: TGCGCCAGCAGCCCAATTTCTCCTAGCGGGGGCCTCTCTGGGGCCAACGTCCTGACTTTC. The variable domain in full, completed from reference TRBV5-1 and TRBJ2-6, reads KAGVTQTPRYLIKTRGQQVTLSCSPISGHRSVSWYQQTPGQGLQFLFEYFSETQRNKGNFPGRFSGRQFSNSRSEMNVSTLELGDSALYLCASSPISPSGGLSGANVLTFGAGSRLTVL.

This clone came up a few times. The sample carries other DNA sequences with the same CDR3. The V and J genes are TRBV5-4 and TRBJ1-3; D ambiguous. The CDR3 length is 15 residues. V was trimmed by 1 base and J by 0 bases, leaving 8 bases between them. Germline CDR1 reads SGHNT; CDR2 reads YYREEE (reference sequence). The CDR3 nucleotides read TGTGCCAGCAGCTTGAGTCCGAGCTCTGGAAACACCATATATTTT. This translates into CASSLSPSSGNTIYF.

CDR3 bases: TGCGCCAGCAGCACGACAGGGGGGGACTACGAGCAGTACTTC. Translating it yields CASSTTGGDYEQYF. The gene calls are TRBV5-1 and TRBJ2-7, with 9 bases identical to TRBD1. The CDR3 is 14 residues long. V shed 4 bases, J shed 3 bases, and the junction held 5 bases outside the gene matches. Germline V gene lookup returns CDR1 SGHRS and CDR2 YFSETQ.